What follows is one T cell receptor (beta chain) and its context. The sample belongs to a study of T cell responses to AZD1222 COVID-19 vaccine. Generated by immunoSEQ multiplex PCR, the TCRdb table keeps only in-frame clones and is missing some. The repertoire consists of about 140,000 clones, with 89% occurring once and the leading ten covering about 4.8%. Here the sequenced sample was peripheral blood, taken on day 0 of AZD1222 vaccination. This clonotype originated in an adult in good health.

CDR3 sequence (DNA): TGTGCCTGGAGTGTAATAACAGGCAATAATTCACCCCTCCACTTT. It translates to CAWSVITGNNSPLHF. The genes are TRBV30 and TRBJ1-6; tentatively, D is TRBD1 (5 bases). The CDR3 sequence is 15 residues long. Trimming left V 0 bases short and J 5 bases short, with 11 bases between. Germline CDR1 reads GTSNPN; CDR2 reads SVGIG (reference sequence).